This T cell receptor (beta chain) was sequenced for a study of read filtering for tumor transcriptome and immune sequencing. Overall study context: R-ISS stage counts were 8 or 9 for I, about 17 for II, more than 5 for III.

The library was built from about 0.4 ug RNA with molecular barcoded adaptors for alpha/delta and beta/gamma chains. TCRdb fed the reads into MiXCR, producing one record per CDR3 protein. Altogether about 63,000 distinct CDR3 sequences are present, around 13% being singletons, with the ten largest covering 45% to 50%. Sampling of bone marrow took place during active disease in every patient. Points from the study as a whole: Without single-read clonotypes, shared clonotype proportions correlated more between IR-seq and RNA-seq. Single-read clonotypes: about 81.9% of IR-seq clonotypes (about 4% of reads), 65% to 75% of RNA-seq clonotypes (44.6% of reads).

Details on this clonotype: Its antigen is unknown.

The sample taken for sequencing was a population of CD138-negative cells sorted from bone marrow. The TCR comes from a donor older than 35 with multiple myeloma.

The CDR3 sequence is CSVEEHPGLPGGSGANVLTF. The CDR3 bases are TGCAGCGTTGAAGAACACCCCGGGCTCCCAGGCGGCTCTGGGGCCAACGTCCTGACTTTC. The chain is built from TRBV29-1 and TRBJ2-6, with D unresolved. V was pared by 0 bases and J by 0 bases, with 21 bases between. Germline V gene data show CDR1 as SQVTM and CDR2 as ANQGSEA. The CDR3 totals 20 residues. The whole variable domain, remainder taken from reference TRBV29-1 and TRBJ2-6, is SAVISQKPSRDICQRGTSLTIQCQVDSQVTMMFWYRQQPGQSLTLIATANQGSEATYESGFVIDKFPISRPNLTFSTLTVSNMSPEDSSIYLCSVEEHPGLPGGSGANVLTFGAGSRLTVL.